These 2 T cell receptor beta chains were sequenced from one sample in a study of CD8+ T cells in alopecia areata. Treatment described: oral pan-JAK inhibitor, 5-10 mg twice daily. Extraction of RNA preceded its reverse transcription into cDNA, which served as the sequencing template. Sequencing used immunoSEQ multiplex PCR; TCRdb keeps in-frame clones, though not all of them. This sample has 150,000 to 200,000 clones, with around 60% found just once. The specimen comprised CD4+ T cells sorted from blood, sampled around week 50, from a patient treated with tofacitinib. Receptors originate from a human donor with alopecia areata.

The rearrangement joins TRBV18 to TRBJ1-1, with D possibly matching TRBD1 (5 bases). CDR1 and CDR2 from the germline V gene are KGHSH and LQKENI. The CDR3 loop spans 13 amino acids. Trimming shortened V by 8 bases and J by 3 bases, and 13 bases separated the two germline ends. DNA of the CDR3: TGTGCCAGCACGAACTCCAGGGACACTGAAGCTTTCTTT. Its translation is CASTNSRDTEAFF.

V is TRBV14 and J is TRBJ2-1; tentative D call: TRBD2 (5 bases). The V gene's germline CDR1 is SGHDN and CDR2 FVKESK. The CDR3 consists of 13 residues. Trimming removed 1 base at V and 6 bases at J, with 7 bases between. The CDR3 is CASSQVLANEQFF. Written as DNA, the CDR3 is TGTGCCAGCAGCCAAGTTCTAGCCAATGAGCAGTTCTTC.